This T cell receptor beta chain was sequenced for a study of regulatory T cells in long-lasting Graves disease. Whole-study findings and limits: Persistent Graves' patients showed reduced TCR diversity versus newly diagnosed patients.

This clonotype was observed a handful of times. No antigen is known for it. Arm-PCR of CDR3 regions with iRepertoire HTBI primers generated TCR beta libraries. TCRdb re-called the multiplex PCR reads with MiXCR, one entry per CDR3 protein. The sample lists 450,000 to 500,000 distinct CDR3 sequences, about 16% occurring once. This sample's time point: newly diagnosed GD, antithyroid drugs for less than 3 months. Researchers made the TCR library from RNA that was extracted from PBMCs. Trimming removed 7 bases at V and 0 bases at J, with 13 bases between. Germline V lookup: CDR1 MGHDK, CDR2 SYGVNS. CDR3 length: 14 residues. These data are also associated with another study on T cells in Graves' hyperthyroidism and ophthalmopathy.

The source is a man aged 40-49 years with Graves disease. The V gene is TRBV25-1, the J gene TRBJ2-7; no clear D. Here the sequenced sample was peripheral blood mononuclear cells (PBMCs), taken at new diagnosis, from a patient treated with antithyroid drugs. CDR3 bases: TGTGCCAGCATAGGTAGCCGGACCTCCTACGAGCAGTACTTC. Amino acids: CASIGSRTSYEQYF.